This passage covers 24 T cell receptor beta chains from one sample sequenced in a study of blood T cells in healthy people across ages. A second PCR of 7 to 11 cycles used a sample-barcoded 5' primer and a J-beta primer mix. TCRdb redid the calling of the 5' RACE reads with MiXCR, one entry per CDR3 protein. The data show roughly 700,000 distinct CDR3 sequences, approximately 50% seen once. The source material was blood. The receptors were gathered from a woman aged 60-70 years in good health.

The table lists this clonotype with a count of one. V usage is TRBV20-1 and J usage is TRBJ2-3; D gene unclear. Germline V CDR1 and CDR2: DFQATT, SNEGSKA (reference sequence). The V end was cut by 0 bases, the J end by 2 bases, with 9 bases between. This CDR3 has 14 residues. CDR3 nucleotides: TGCAGTGCTAGAGATCCAACTAACACAGATACGCAGTATTTT. It specifies CSARDPTNTDTQYF.

This clonotype was observed a few times. The chain employs TRBV20-1 and TRBJ2-7; 11 nucleotides match TRBD2. V lost 4 bases to trimming and J lost 2 bases; unmatched junction nucleotides: 4. Germline values: CDR1 DFQATT, CDR2 SNEGSKA (reference sequence). CDR3 length equals 14 residues. CDR3 DNA: TGCAGTGCTATGGGACTAGCGGTAACCTACGAGCAGTACTTC. This sequence encodes CSAMGLAVTYEQYF.

V is TRBV7-9 and J is TRBJ2-7; TRBD1 is a possible D gene (6 bases). This CDR3 region has 12 residues. Germline V gene data show CDR1 as SEHNR and CDR2 as FQNEAQ (reference sequence). V was clipped by 2 bases and J by 10 bases, with 12 bases between them. CDR3 sequence (DNA): TGTGCCAGCAGCTTATTGGACAGTATCCAGTACTTC. This sequence encodes CASSLLDSIQYF.

This chain joins TRBV9 and TRBJ2-3; D is possibly TRBD2 (5 bases). The ends were cut back, 0 bases at V and 6 bases at J, with 11 bases in the middle. Germline assignment: CDR1 SGDLS and CDR2 YYNGEE. This CDR3 comprises 14 residues. The CDR3 sequence: CASSVAEWRDTQYF. The CDR3 bases are TGTGCCAGCAGCGTAGCCGAGTGGAGGGATACGCAGTATTTT.

The V and J genes are TRBV6-4 and TRBJ1-2; 7 nucleotides align to TRBD1. CDR3 length: 14 amino acids. In germline, CDR1 is MRHNA, CDR2 SNTAGT. V gave up 4 bases and J gave up 2 bases; unmatched junction bases: 4. CDR3 loop: CASSAATGNYGYTF. The CDR3 DNA sequence: TGTGCCAGCAGTGCCGCGACAGGGAACTATGGCTACACCTTC.

The chain joins TRBV18 to TRBJ1-2, with TRBD1 as a possible D gene (6 bases). The CDR3 consists of 15 residues. Germline V gene data show CDR1 as KGHSH and CDR2 as LQKENI. Between the trimmed V and J ends, which lost 2 bases and 3 bases, there was a span of 13 bases. The CDR3 sequence is CASSPGMGADYGYTF. CDR3 DNA sequence: TGTGCCAGCTCACCAGGGATGGGGGCAGACTATGGCTACACCTTC.

Only a few counts were recorded for this clonotype. The genes are TRBV20-1 and TRBJ2-7; 7 bases fit TRBD2. The CDR3 is 15 amino acids. CDR1 and CDR2 (germline): DFQATT, SNEGSKA (reference sequence). J was trimmed by 2 bases and V by 0 bases; bases with no gene match: 7. Here the CDR3 reads CSAREVLGGAYEQYF. As DNA, the CDR3 is TGCAGTGCTAGAGAAGTATTGGGGGGGGCCTACGAGCAGTACTTC.

The chain joins TRBV7-2 to TRBJ1-2; D is uncertain. Trimming removed 6 bases from V and 7 bases from J, with 15 bases in between. The CDR3 runs to 13 residues. The germline CDR1 and CDR2 sequences are SGHTA and FQGNSA. CDR3 coding DNA: TGTGCCAGCAGAGGAAAGCCCTTAGGTGGCTACACCTTC. Its translation: CASRGKPLGGYTF.

Regarding this clonotype: A much larger clone sits a single nucleotide away, making a read error possible. The V and J genes are TRBV4-2 and TRBJ2-5; TRBD1 matches 7 bases. The CDR3 totals 14 residues. The trim removed 1 base at V and 7 bases at J, leaving 6 bases unmatched. The germline V gene encodes CDR1 LGHNA and CDR2 YNFKEQ. Here the CDR3 reads CASSQGGTEGTQYF. In nucleotides, the CDR3 is TGTGCCAGCAGCCAAGGGGGGACAGAGGGGACCCAGTACTTC.

In this sample, this clonotype turned up a few times. The chain employs TRBV3-1 and TRBJ2-7; TRBD2 matches 7 bases. The CDR3 spans 12 residues. J was trimmed by 7 bases and V by 1 base; bases with no gene match: 1. Germline values: CDR1 LGHDT, CDR2 YNNKEL (reference sequence). The CDR3 nucleotides are TGTGCCAGCAGCCAAGCAGCGGGGGAGCAGTACTTC. This sequence encodes CASSQAAGEQYF.

The chain has TRBV30 and TRBJ1-2, with TRBD1 identical over 8 bases. This CDR3 contains 12 residues. Germline loops: CDR1 GTSNPN, CDR2 SVGIG (reference sequence). The ends lost 2 bases at V and 13 bases at J; junction bases unmatched: 9. The CDR3 sequence: CAWSPSRTGPTF. In DNA form, the CDR3 reads TGTGCCTGGAGTCCGTCTCGGACAGGGCCCACCTTC.

This clonotype was found a few times. Sequence at one end of the junction differs from germline and may be a read error. The V and J genes are TRBV5-1 and TRBJ2-5; D uncertain. The CDR3 sequence is 14 residues long. Germline lookup yields CDR1 SGHRS and CDR2 YFSETQ. CDR3 in amino acids: CASSLVTGQETQYF. CDR3 coding DNA: TGTGCCAGCAGCTTAGTAACGGGCCAAGAGACCCAGTACTTC.

The rearrangement links TRBV7-2 to TRBJ2-7, with 7 bases aligning to TRBD2. This CDR3 has 15 residues. The germline V gene encodes CDR1 SGHTA and CDR2 FQGNSA. V dropped 2 bases and J dropped 6; count of bases not matched to a gene: 10. The CDR3 here is CASSLWGGRESEQYF. In DNA, the CDR3 is TGTGCCAGCAGCTTATGGGGCGGGAGAGAATCCGAGCAGTACTTC. The entire variable domain, with the rest obtained from reference TRBV7-2 and TRBJ2-7, is as follows: GAGVSQSPSNKVTEKGKDVELRCDPISGHTALYWYRQSLGQGLEFLIYFQGNSAPDKSGLPSDRFSAERTGGSVSTLTIQRTQQEDSAVYLCASSLWGGRESEQYFGPGTRLTVT.

The chain recombines TRBV6-1 with TRBJ2-1; 7 bases are a match to TRBD2. The CDR3 is made up of 15 amino acids. With 0 bases clipped from V and 5 bases from J, the junction kept 4 bases outside the gene matches. Germline-derived CDR1 and CDR2 are MNHNS and SASEGT. The CDR3 is CASSEAGLVNNEQFF. The CDR3 region has the DNA TGTGCCAGCAGTGAAGCAGGACTAGTAAACAATGAGCAGTTCTTC.

With respect to this clonotype: One end of the junction varies from germline; a read error may be responsible. This rearrangement joins TRBV29-1 to TRBJ1-4, with TRBD1 matching 7 bases. The CDR3 is 8 residues long. Germline-derived CDR1 and CDR2 are SQVTM and ANQGSEA. This CDR3 reads CSVEETGF. The CDR3 nucleotides read TGCAGCGTTGAAGAGACAGGGTTT.

The chain couples TRBV5-1 to TRBJ2-5; 7 nucleotides match TRBD2. Germline values: CDR1 SGHRS, CDR2 YFSETQ. The CDR3 contains 14 residues. V shed 4 bases and J 5 bases; nucleotides not matched to a gene: 8. CDR3 region: CASSAGEGAETQYF. DNA for the CDR3: TGCGCCAGCAGCGCGGGGGAAGGGGCTGAGACCCAGTACTTC.

V is TRBV20-1 and J is TRBJ2-1; D gene unclear. V lost 2 bases and J 10 bases, leaving 9 bases between the germline ends. This CDR3 spans 11 amino acids. Germline CDR1 DFQATT, CDR2 SNEGSKA (reference sequence). The chain's CDR3 is CSARTPWEQFF. As DNA, the CDR3 is TGCAGTGCTAGAACCCCATGGGAGCAGTTCTTC.

This clonotype was detected only once. The rearrangement uses TRBV5-1 and TRBJ2-1; tentative D call: TRBD2 (6 bases). Germline V gene lookup returns CDR1 SGHRS and CDR2 YFSETQ. V lost 4 bases to trimming and J lost 5 bases, with 16 bases between them. This CDR3 is 15 amino acids long. CDR3 bases: TGCGCCAGCAGCCTGATGGGGGGAGCCGACAATGAGCAGTTCTTC. Protein product: CASSLMGGADNEQFF.

The rearrangement uses TRBV27 and TRBJ1-6, with D unclear. V was clipped by 3 bases and J by 7 bases, with 19 bases between them. Germline CDR1 MNHEY, CDR2 SMNVEV (reference sequence). This CDR3 spans 17 amino acids. CDR3 protein: CASSFLGPIGENSPLHF. In nucleotides, the CDR3 is TGTGCCAGCAGTTTCCTCGGCCCCATAGGAGAGAATTCACCCCTCCACTTT.

The chain combines TRBV11-2 with TRBJ2-5, with TRBD2 matching over 7 bases. The last part of the DNA fits TRBJ2-7 better; the J call may be wrong. From germline, CDR1 is SGHAT and CDR2 FQNNGV. This CDR3 region has 15 residues. The CDR3 coding sequence is TGTGCCAGCAGCTTAGTTCGCGGGAGCACCTACGAGCAGTACTTC. This gives the protein CASSLVRGSTYEQYF.

This clonotype has a single count. The V gene is TRBV20-1, the J gene TRBJ2-1; possibly TRBD2 for D (6 bases). This CDR3 region has 16 residues. V gave up 6 bases and J gave up 3 bases, with 21 bases separating them. Germline V lookup: CDR1 DFQATT, CDR2 SNEGSKA (reference sequence). The CDR3 DNA is TGCAGTGCCAGGTCTCGGCGGACTACCGTCTACAATGAGCAGTTCTTC. Its protein is CSARSRRTTVYNEQFF.

A remark on this clonotype: Germline and junction disagree at one end, which may indicate a read error. The V and J genes are TRBV4-2 and TRBJ2-3, with 7 bases that match TRBD2. Germline lookup yields CDR1 LGHNA and CDR2 YNFKEQ. The length of the CDR3 is 17 residues. CDR3 bases: TGCGCCAGCAGCCAAGAAATCTGGCTGACTAGCACAGATATTCAGTATTTT. Translation: CASSQEIWLTSTDIQYF.

About this clonotype: Given a much more abundant clone one base away, this may be a read error. Here the CDR3 reads CASSVGQTYEQYF. The CDR3, as DNA: TGTGCCAGCAGCGTAGGGCAGACCTACGAGCAGTACTTC. The chain joins TRBV7-2 to TRBJ2-7; no reliable D call. V lost 5 bases and J 2 bases, leaving 10 bases between the germline ends. Germline V gene sequence: CDR1 SGHTA, CDR2 FQGNSA. This CDR3 has 13 residues.

The chain employs TRBV7-2 and TRBJ2-1; D might be TRBD2 (6 bases). The CDR3 loop spans 13 amino acids. The V end was cut by 8 bases, the J end by 3 bases, with 11 bases between. CDR1 and CDR2 from the germline V gene are SGHTA and FQGNSA. The CDR3 spells CASEMGGYNEQFF. CDR3 coding DNA: TGTGCCAGCGAGATGGGGGGCTACAATGAGCAGTTCTTC.